The source of this TCR beta chain is a study of T cell responses to AZD1222 COVID-19 vaccine. V lost 2 bases and J lost 4; bases outside the gene matches: 6. Germline V gene lookup returns CDR1 SGHAT and CDR2 FQNNGV. The CDR3 sequence is 15 residues long. Assay used: immunoSEQ multiplex PCR; TCRdb lists only in-frame clones, some missing. This table holds 150,000 or so clones, 70% to 90% found once. This rearrangement joins TRBV11-2 to TRBJ2-5; 8 bases map to TRBD2. Sequenced material: peripheral blood, taken on day 0 of AZD1222 vaccination. This receptor was obtained from an adult in good health. The CDR3: CASSLHSGGGETQYF. The CDR3 DNA reads as TGTGCCAGCAGCTTACACAGCGGGGGCGGAGAGACCCAGTACTTC.